These T cell receptor beta chains were read from a single sample in a study of CD4 T cells in relation to SARS-CoV-2 and coronaviruses. Clones were read by immunoSEQ multiplex PCR, and TCRdb kept only the in-frame ones, dropping some. The table records tens of thousands of clones, about 92% of them present only once. The sequenced material came from naive CD4+ T cells from PBMCs. The source of these receptors is a human donor in good health. Each CDR3 is given with its conserved first and last residue. The order of the fields is J gene, V gene, CDR3 protein.

J gene: TRBJ2-3; V gene: TRBV7-2; CDR3 protein: CASSEKQGDTQYF
J gene: TRBJ2-1; V gene: TRBV5-1; CDR3 protein: CASSTGTSGGAAYNEQFF
J gene: TRBJ2-5; V gene: TRBV18; CDR3 protein: CASSRGTQETQYF
J gene: TRBJ1-2; V gene: TRBV2; CDR3 protein: CASSSRVSYGYTF
J gene: TRBJ2-2; V gene: TRBV15; CDR3 protein: CATSRDGGGLGELFF
J gene: TRBJ1-3; V gene: TRBV19; CDR3 protein: CASSSSSGNTIYF
J gene: TRBJ2-1; V gene: TRBV30; CDR3 protein: CAWSTGTGTYNEQFF
J gene: TRBJ2-7; V gene: TRBV6-2/TRBV6-3; CDR3 protein: CASSFNPWDSSSYEQYF
J gene: TRBJ2-1; V gene: TRBV29-1; CDR3 protein: CSVDKAGVRGGEQFF
J gene: TRBJ2-7; V gene: TRBV5-1; CDR3 protein: CASSLDRTYEQYF
J gene: TRBJ2-5; V gene: TRBV12-3/TRBV12-4; CDR3 protein: CASSGQSETQYF
J gene: TRBJ1-1; V gene: TRBV19; CDR3 protein: CASSMGRNTEAFF
J gene: TRBJ2-3; V gene: TRBV5-5; CDR3 protein: CASSLPSSDTQYF
J gene: TRBJ1-2; V gene: TRBV7-2; CDR3 protein: CASSPLTGQPYGYTF
J gene: TRBJ2-5; V gene: TRBV7-2; CDR3 protein: CASSLAVLAVPETQYF
J gene: TRBJ1-6; V gene: TRBV5-6; CDR3 protein: CASSLGQGLPNSPLHF
J gene: TRBJ2-3; V gene: TRBV6-4; CDR3 protein: CASSGETADTQYF
J gene: TRBJ1-1; V gene: TRBV6-6; CDR3 protein: CASSGGQGLSTEAFF
J gene: TRBJ1-2; V gene: TRBV19; CDR3 protein: CASSAQGAYGYTF
J gene: TRBJ2-3; V gene: TRBV24-1; CDR3 protein: CATSEAGTSRRGTQYF
J gene: TRBJ2-4; V gene: TRBV7-2; CDR3 protein: CASSLRTLNIQYF
J gene: TRBJ2-5; V gene: TRBV4-3; CDR3 protein: CASSQELAETQYF
J gene: TRBJ1-3; V gene: TRBV28; CDR3 protein: CASSPSGGAPGNTIYF
J gene: TRBJ1-2; V gene: TRBV20-1; CDR3 protein: CSGRRVTGYTF
J gene: TRBJ2-6; V gene: TRBV9; CDR3 protein: CASSAATPSGANVLTF
J gene: TRBJ2-3; V gene: TRBV19; CDR3 protein: CASTRLAGGPLFTDTQYF
J gene: TRBJ1-4; V gene: TRBV10-2; CDR3 protein: CASSESGWSAATNEKLFF
J gene: TRBJ1-6; V gene: TRBV10-3; CDR3 protein: CAINRSPLHF
J gene: TRBJ2-2; V gene: TRBV25-1; CDR3 protein: CASSELGLGGTNTGELFF
J gene: TRBJ2-7; V gene: TRBV5-1; CDR3 protein: CASSLEGRPSSYEQYF
J gene: TRBJ1-4; V gene: TRBV5-4; CDR3 protein: CASSPRGGEHEKLFF
J gene: TRBJ2-2; V gene: TRBV19; CDR3 protein: CASVDRAVGELFF
J gene: TRBJ2-3; V gene: TRBV28; CDR3 protein: CASSLNRGLVGDTQYF
J gene: TRBJ2-3; V gene: TRBV9; CDR3 protein: CASSFTGAHTDTQYF
J gene: TRBJ2-1; V gene: TRBV10-3; CDR3 protein: CAIRPQAGQSYNEQFF
J gene: TRBJ1-2; V gene: TRBV19; CDR3 protein: CASSISRTRVHGYTF